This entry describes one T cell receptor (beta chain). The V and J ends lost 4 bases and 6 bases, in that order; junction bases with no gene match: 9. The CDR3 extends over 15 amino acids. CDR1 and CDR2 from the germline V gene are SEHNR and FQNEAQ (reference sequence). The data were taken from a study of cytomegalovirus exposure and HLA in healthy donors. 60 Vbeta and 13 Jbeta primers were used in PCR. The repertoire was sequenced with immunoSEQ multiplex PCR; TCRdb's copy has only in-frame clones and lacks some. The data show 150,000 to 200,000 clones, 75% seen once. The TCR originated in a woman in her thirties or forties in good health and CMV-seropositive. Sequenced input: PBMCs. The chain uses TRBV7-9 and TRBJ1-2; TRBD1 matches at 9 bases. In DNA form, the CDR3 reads TGTGCCAGCAGCTCCGGGACAGGGTCAGGCAATGGCTACACCTTC. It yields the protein CASSSGTGSGNGYTF.